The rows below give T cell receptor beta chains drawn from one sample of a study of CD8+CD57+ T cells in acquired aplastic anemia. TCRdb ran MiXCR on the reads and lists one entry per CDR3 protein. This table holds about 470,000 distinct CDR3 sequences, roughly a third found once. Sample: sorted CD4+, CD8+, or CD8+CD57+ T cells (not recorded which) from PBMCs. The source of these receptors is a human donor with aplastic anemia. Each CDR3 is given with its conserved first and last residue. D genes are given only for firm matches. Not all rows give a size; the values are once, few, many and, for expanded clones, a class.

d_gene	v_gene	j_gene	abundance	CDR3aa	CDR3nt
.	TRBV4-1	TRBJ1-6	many	CASSQGQFNSPLHF	TGCGCCAGCAGCCAAGGACAGTTTAATTCACCCCTCCACTTT
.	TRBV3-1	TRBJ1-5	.	CASSQDRLQPQHF	TGTGCCAGCAGCCAAGATCGGCTTCAACCCCAGCATTTT
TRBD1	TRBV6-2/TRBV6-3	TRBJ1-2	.	CASSQDRGGYTF	TGTGCCAGCAGTCAGGACAGGGGCGGCTACACCTTC
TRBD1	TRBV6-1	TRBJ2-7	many	CASSLTGDRDEQYF	TGTGCCAGCAGCCTGACAGGGGATCGAGACGAGCAGTACTTC
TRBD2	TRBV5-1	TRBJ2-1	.	CASSLVTSGGPSSYNEQFF	TGCGCCAGCAGCTTGGTTACTAGCGGGGGCCCGAGTTCCTACAATGAGCAGTTCTTC
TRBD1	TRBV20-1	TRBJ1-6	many	CSAQGDNSPLHF	TGCAGTGCTCAGGGGGATAATTCACCCCTCCACTTT
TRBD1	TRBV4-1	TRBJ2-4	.	CASSHPGQLKNIQYF	TGCGCCAGCAGCCACCCGGGACAGCTAAAAAACATTCAGTACTTC
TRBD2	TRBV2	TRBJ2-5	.	CACSAPRLAGETQYF	TGTGCCTGCAGTGCTCCCAGACTAGCGGGAGAGACCCAGTACTTC
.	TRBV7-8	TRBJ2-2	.	CASSSRQTGELFF	TGTGCCAGCAGCTCTCGCCAAACCGGGGAGCTGTTTTTT
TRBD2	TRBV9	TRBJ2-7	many	CASSVASLAGVYEQYF	TGTGCCAGCAGCGTAGCCTCCTTGGCGGGGGTCTACGAGCAGTACTTC